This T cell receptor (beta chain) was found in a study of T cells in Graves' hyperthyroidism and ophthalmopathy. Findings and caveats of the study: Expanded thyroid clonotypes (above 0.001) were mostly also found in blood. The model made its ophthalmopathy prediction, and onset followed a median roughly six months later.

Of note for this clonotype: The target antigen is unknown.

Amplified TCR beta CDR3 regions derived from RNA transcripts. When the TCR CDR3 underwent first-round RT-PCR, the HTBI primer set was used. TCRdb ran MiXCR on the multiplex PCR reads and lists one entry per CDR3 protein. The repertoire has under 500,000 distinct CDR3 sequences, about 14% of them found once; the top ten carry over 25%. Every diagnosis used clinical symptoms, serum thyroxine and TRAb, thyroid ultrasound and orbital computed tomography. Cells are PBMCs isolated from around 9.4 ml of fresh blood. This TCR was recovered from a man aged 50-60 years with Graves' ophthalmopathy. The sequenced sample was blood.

CDR3: CASSPRGLAGAIGELFF. In DNA, the CDR3 is TGTGCCAGCAGCCCAAGGGGCCTAGCGGGAGCAATCGGGGAGCTGTTTTTT. V usage is TRBV13 and J usage is TRBJ2-2; 10 nucleotides align to TRBD2. CDR1 is PRHDT and CDR2 is FYEKMQ in the germline V gene (reference sequence). CDR3 length: 17 amino acids. J gave up 7 bases and V 5 bases, and 13 bases lay outside the gene matches.